The 28 T cell receptor beta chains below come from one sample, sequenced in a study of cytomegalovirus exposure and HLA in healthy donors. The PCR was carried out with 60 Vbeta primers and 13 Jbeta primers. The protocol was immunoSEQ multiplex PCR, while the TCRdb copy is restricted to in-frame clones and leaves out a portion. The sample shows about 60,000 clones, and around a sixth sits with its ten largest clones. Sequenced input: PBMCs. Receptors originate from a boy aged 10-17 years in good health and CMV-seronegative.

The chain links TRBV5-4 to TRBJ2-7; D is uncertain. V was cut by 3 bases and J by 2 bases, with 9 bases left in between. This CDR3 spans 13 amino acids. Germline CDR1 SGHNT, CDR2 YYREEE (reference sequence). The DNA of the CDR3 is TGTGCCAGCAGCTCTACAGTTACCTACGAGCAGTACTTC. Translation: CASSSTVTYEQYF.

J is TRBJ1-2 and V is TRBV19, with D possibly being TRBD1 (5 bases). The germline V gene encodes CDR1 LNHDA and CDR2 SQIVND (reference sequence). The V gene lost 3 bases and the J gene lost 3 bases, with 14 bases spanning the gap. This CDR3 has 15 amino acids. The CDR3 coding sequence is TGTGCCAGTAGTATTAATGGGGCAGATCACTATGGCTACACCTTC. It is translated as CASSINGADHYGYTF.

V is TRBV19 and J is TRBJ1-2; D perhaps matches TRBD1 (5 bases). Trimming took off 1 base at V and 0 bases at J, with 9 bases between the two ends. There are 15 residues in the CDR3. CDR1 and CDR2 from the germline V gene are LNHDA and SQIVND (reference sequence). The CDR3 spells CASSIAREANYGYTF. In nucleotides, the CDR3 is TGTGCCAGTAGTATAGCCAGGGAGGCTAACTATGGCTACACCTTC.

V is TRBV7-3 and J is TRBJ2-1; 12 nucleotides align to TRBD2. CDR1 is SGHTA and CDR2 is FQGTGA in the germline V gene. The CDR3 is 16 residues long. J was trimmed by 6 bases and V by 5 bases; bases with no gene match: 8. The CDR3 sequence: CASSLPLAGGPNEQFF. The CDR3, as DNA: TGTGCCAGCAGCCTACCTCTAGCGGGAGGGCCCAATGAGCAGTTCTTC.

V and J are TRBV2 and TRBJ2-3; TRBD2 agrees at 12 bases. This CDR3 is built from 16 residues. Germline loops: CDR1 SNHLY, CDR2 FYNNEI. V shed 5 bases and J 4 bases; nucleotides not matched to a gene: 7. Here the CDR3 DNA reads TGTGCCAGCAGTCTTAGTGGACTAGCGGGGCCAGATACGCAGTATTTT. It yields the protein CASSLSGLAGPDTQYF. Full variable domain (rest looked up from reference TRBV2 and TRBJ2-3): EPEVTQTPSHQVTQMGQEVILRCVPISNHLYFYWYRQILGQKVEFLVSFYNNEISEKSEIFDDQFSVERPDGSNFTLKIRSTKLEDSAMYFCASSLSGLAGPDTQYFGPGTRLTVL.

The chain carries TRBV2 and TRBJ2-3; tentative D call: TRBD2 (6 bases). The germline V gene encodes CDR1 SNHLY and CDR2 FYNNEI. The CDR3 runs 15 residues. Trimming stripped 6 bases from V and 6 bases from J, with 19 bases between. The CDR3 coding sequence is TGTGCCAGCAGACCTTCGGGACTCGGCCGGGATACGCAGTATTTT. This sequence encodes CASRPSGLGRDTQYF.

The chain couples TRBV9 to TRBJ2-7; perhaps TRBD1 as D (5 bases). Deletions cut 0 bases from V and 2 bases from J, with 12 bases between. CDR1 SGDLS and CDR2 YYNGEE come from the germline V gene. This CDR3 contains 15 residues. DNA for the CDR3: TGTGCCAGCAGCGTAGCTCTGGCAGGGACCTACGAGCAGTACTTC. As protein: CASSVALAGTYEQYF.

The chain uses TRBV30 and TRBJ1-1, with a weak D call TRBD1 (5 bases). V lost 8 bases and J 5 bases, leaving 21 bases between the germline ends. Germline V gene lookup returns CDR1 GTSNPN and CDR2 SVGIG (reference sequence). The CDR3 loop spans 14 amino acids. The CDR3 DNA reads TGTGCCCGCGTGGTTTTGGGGCGAGAGACTGAAGCTTTCTTT. It yields the protein CARVVLGRETEAFF.

The chain carries TRBV2 and TRBJ2-7, with D possibly being TRBD1 (5 bases). With 3 bases removed from V and 0 bases from J, the gap between germline ends came to 15 bases. CDR3 size: 16 residues. The germline V gene encodes CDR1 SNHLY and CDR2 FYNNEI. This chain's CDR3 is CASSEPTDHPSYEQYF. DNA for the CDR3: TGTGCCAGCAGTGAGCCGACAGACCACCCCTCCTACGAGCAGTACTTC.

The chain uses TRBV6-1 and TRBJ1-1; D uncertain. Looked up from germline, CDR1 is MNHNS and CDR2 is SASEGT. This CDR3 region has 15 residues. With 6 bases removed from V and 5 bases from J, the gap between germline ends came to 19 bases. The CDR3 nucleotides read TGTGCCAGCAGGGAGAACCTCGGAGTCTATACTGAAGCTTTCTTT. Its translation is CASRENLGVYTEAFF.

The V and J genes are TRBV7-8 and TRBJ1-2, with a weak D call TRBD1 (6 bases). Trimming shortened V by 0 bases and J by 4 bases, and 9 bases separated the two germline ends. CDR3 length: 14 amino acids. The V gene's germline CDR1 is SGHVS and CDR2 FQNEAQ. The CDR3 DNA reads as TGTGCCAGCAGCTTAGCGGGAGGGGGCTATGGCTACACCTTC. Its translation is CASSLAGGGYGYTF.

The CDR3 coding sequence is TGTGCCAGCAGCAGACAGGAGAACACTGAAGCTTTCTTT. This translates into CASSRQENTEAFF. The J gene is TRBJ1-1, the V gene TRBV9; perhaps TRBD1 as D (6 bases). Per germline, CDR1 SGDLS and CDR2 YYNGEE. The CDR3 has 13 residues. Trimming cost V 4 bases and J 1 base, with 8 bases left between them.

V usage is TRBV19 and J usage is TRBJ2-2; the match to TRBD2 covers 13 bases. The CDR3 totals 17 residues. Per germline, CDR1 LNHDA and CDR2 SQIVND (reference sequence). Trimming at V came to 9 bases and at J to 1 base, leaving 8 bases not matched to a gene. The CDR3 is CASSRRTSGGNTGELFF. The CDR3 DNA is TGTGCCAGCAGCCGCAGGACTAGCGGGGGGAACACCGGGGAGCTGTTTTTT.

The chain carries TRBV25-1 and TRBJ2-5; no clear D gene. Germline V CDR1 and CDR2: MGHDK, SYGVNS. V was shortened by 3 bases and J by 3 bases, with 8 bases between the two germline ends. The CDR3 consists of 13 residues. The CDR3 DNA sequence: TGTGCCAGCAGTGAGGCGGAAAAAGAGACCCAGTACTTC. Translated: CASSEAEKETQYF.

The chain uses TRBV2 and TRBJ2-7, with D tentatively TRBD1 (6 bases). The V end was cut by 7 bases, the J end by 5 bases, with 12 bases between. Germline CDR1 and CDR2: SNHLY and FYNNEI. This CDR3 region has 12 residues. The CDR3 region is CASTVRGHEQYF. The CDR3, as DNA: TGTGCCAGCACAGTCAGGGGTCACGAGCAGTACTTC.

The rearrangement joins TRBV5-1 to TRBJ1-1; D is possibly TRBD1 (6 bases). Germline V lookup: CDR1 SGHRS, CDR2 YFSETQ. V shed 3 bases and J shed 1 base, with 10 bases lying between them. The CDR3 extends over 14 amino acids. As DNA, the CDR3 is TGCGCCAGCAGCTCGTCGACAGGGAACACTGAAGCTTTCTTT. Amino acids: CASSSSTGNTEAFF.

V and J are TRBV2 and TRBJ2-1; no definite D call. The CDR3 sequence is 13 residues long. V dropped 2 bases and J dropped 12 bases, with 14 bases sitting between them. The germline CDR1 and CDR2 sequences are SNHLY and FYNNEI. This CDR3 is CASSESTVRRQFF. CDR3 bases: TGTGCCAGCAGTGAATCCACCGTGAGGCGGCAGTTCTTC.

This chain links TRBV27 with TRBJ2-7, with a tentative D call TRBD1 (6 bases). Germline V CDR1 and CDR2: MNHEY, SMNVEV (reference sequence). Between the trimmed V and J ends, which lost 6 bases and 0 bases, there was a span of 6 bases. This CDR3 comprises 12 residues. The CDR3 DNA reads as TGTGCCAGCAGCAGGGGCTCCTACGAGCAGTACTTC. Its translation is CASSRGSYEQYF.

V gene TRBV7-2 combines with J gene TRBJ1-2, with 9 bases fitting TRBD1. CDR3 length: 12 residues. CDR1 SGHTA and CDR2 FQGNSA come from the germline V gene. J was trimmed by 8 bases and V by 4 bases; bases with no gene match: 2. CDR3 in amino acids: CASSWTGDGYTF. The CDR3 region has the DNA TGTGCCAGCAGCTGGACAGGGGACGGCTACACCTTC.

The chain is built from TRBV19 and TRBJ1-5; D is possibly TRBD1 (5 bases). CDR1 LNHDA and CDR2 SQIVND come from the germline V gene (reference sequence). The CDR3 loop spans 17 amino acids. V lost 6 bases and J lost 1, with 19 bases in between. The CDR3 reads CASSLRSGAGSNQPQHF. DNA of the CDR3: TGTGCCAGTAGCCTACGGAGCGGGGCTGGCAGCAATCAGCCCCAGCATTTT.

This chain uses TRBV5-6 with TRBJ2-5; 11 bases are a match to TRBD2. The CDR3 runs to 17 residues. Losses at the gene ends were 1 base for V and 0 bases for J; bases not matched to a gene: 5. From germline, CDR1 is SGHDT and CDR2 YYEEEE. CDR3 DNA sequence: TGTGCCAGCAGCTTGTGGTTAGCGGGGGGGTACCAAGAGACCCAGTACTTC. It is translated as CASSLWLAGGYQETQYF.

This chain connects TRBV2 to TRBJ2-7, with a weak D call TRBD2 (7 bases). Germline loops: CDR1 SNHLY, CDR2 FYNNEI. The CDR3 consists of 15 residues. V lost 2 bases and J 3 bases, leaving 14 bases between the germline ends. This CDR3 is CASSESGGENYEQYF. The CDR3 DNA sequence: TGTGCCAGCAGTGAATCGGGGGGCGAAAACTACGAGCAGTACTTC.

The V call is TRBV25-1, the J call TRBJ2-3, with D maybe TRBD2 (5 bases). V dropped 3 bases and J dropped 2 bases, with 15 bases sitting between them. The CDR3 has 16 residues. Germline CDR1 reads MGHDK; CDR2 reads SYGVNS. The DNA of the CDR3 is TGTGCCAGCAGTGACGGCGGACTCACATTCACAGATACGCAGTATTTT. The encoded protein is CASSDGGLTFTDTQYF.

The CDR3 reads CASSSKTGTHYEQYF. CDR3 in DNA: TGTGCCAGCAGCTCTAAGACAGGGACCCACTACGAGCAGTACTTC. V usage is TRBV7-2 and J usage is TRBJ2-7, with 7 bases fitting TRBD1. Germline V gives CDR1 SGHTA, CDR2 FQGNSA. CDR3 length equals 15 residues. V lost 4 bases to trimming and J lost 3 bases; unmatched junction nucleotides: 9.

The V and J genes are TRBV29-1 and TRBJ2-5, with TRBD1 matching over 9 bases. This CDR3 spans 15 amino acids. V trimming: 4 bases; J trimming: 1 base; junction bases outside the gene matches: 7. The germline gives CDR1 SQVTM, CDR2 ANQGSEA. The DNA for the CDR3 is TGCAGCGTTGGGGACAGGGTTAAGCCCCAAGAGACCCAGTACTTC. Amino acids: CSVGDRVKPQETQYF. Full variable domain (missing parts from reference TRBV29-1 and TRBJ2-5): SAVISQKPSRDICQRGTSLTIQCQVDSQVTMMFWYRQQPGQSLTLIATANQGSEATYESGFVIDKFPISRPNLTFSTLTVSNMSPEDSSIYLCSVGDRVKPQETQYFGPGTRLLVL.

The chain has TRBV11-3 and TRBJ2-3; possible D gene TRBD2, 5 bases. The germline CDR1 and CDR2 sequences are SGHNT and YENEEA. The CDR3 covers 17 residues. Trimming took 2 bases from V and 0 from J, leaving 15 bases between them. This CDR3 reads CASSLNSGFSSTDTQYF. CDR3 nucleotide sequence: TGTGCCAGCAGCTTAAACAGCGGCTTTTCTAGCACAGATACGCAGTATTTT.

DNA of the CDR3: TGTGCCTGGACCCTTGACAGGGGGACCTACGAGCAGTACTTC. It is translated as CAWTLDRGTYEQYF. The chain links TRBV30 to TRBJ2-7, with 9 bases lining up with TRBD1. Trimming cost V 4 bases and J 2 bases; bases outside gene matches: 6. Germline values: CDR1 GTSNPN, CDR2 SVGIG (reference sequence). The CDR3 covers 14 residues. Together with reference TRBV30 and TRBJ2-7, the CDR3 gives the full variable domain: SQTIHQWPATLVQPVGSPLSLECTVEGTSNPNLYWYRQAAGRGLQLLFYSVGIGQISSEVPQNLSASRPQDRQFILSSKKLLLSDSGFYLCAWTLDRGTYEQYFGPGTRLTVT.

The rearrangement joins TRBV5-1 to TRBJ1-5; D remains unclear. The germline V gene has CDR1 SGHRS and CDR2 YFSETQ. Deletions cut 5 bases from V and 4 bases from J, with 16 bases between. The CDR3 contains 15 residues. As DNA, the CDR3 is TGCGCCAGCAGGAGAGGGCAGGACTTTAATCAGCCCCAGCATTTT. The encoded protein is CASRRGQDFNQPQHF.